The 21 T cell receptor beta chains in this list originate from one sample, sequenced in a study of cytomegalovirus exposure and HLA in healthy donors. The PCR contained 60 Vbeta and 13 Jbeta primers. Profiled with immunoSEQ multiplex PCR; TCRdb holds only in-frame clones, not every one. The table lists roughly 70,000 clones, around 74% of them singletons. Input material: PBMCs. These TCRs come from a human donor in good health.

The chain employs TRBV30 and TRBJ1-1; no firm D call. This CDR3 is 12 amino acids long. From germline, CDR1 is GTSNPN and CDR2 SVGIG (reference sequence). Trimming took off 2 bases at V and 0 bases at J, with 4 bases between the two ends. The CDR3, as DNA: TGTGCCTGGAGTAGCGTGAACACTGAAGCTTTCTTT. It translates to CAWSSVNTEAFF. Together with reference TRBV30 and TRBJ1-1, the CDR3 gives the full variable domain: SQTIHQWPATLVQPVGSPLSLECTVEGTSNPNLYWYRQAAGRGLQLLFYSVGIGQISSEVPQNLSASRPQDRQFILSSKKLLLSDSGFYLCAWSSVNTEAFFGQGTRLTVV.

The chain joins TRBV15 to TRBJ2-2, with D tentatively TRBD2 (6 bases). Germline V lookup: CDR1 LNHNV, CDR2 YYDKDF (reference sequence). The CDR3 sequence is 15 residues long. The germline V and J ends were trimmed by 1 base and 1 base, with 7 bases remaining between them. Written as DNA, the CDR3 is TGTGCCACCAGCAGAGGGAGGGGGAACACCGGGGAGCTGTTTTTT. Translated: CATSRGRGNTGELFF.

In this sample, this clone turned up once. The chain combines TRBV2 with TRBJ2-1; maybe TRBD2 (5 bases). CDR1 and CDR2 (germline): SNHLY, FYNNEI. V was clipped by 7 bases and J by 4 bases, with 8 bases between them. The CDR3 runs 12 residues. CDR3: CASTGEYNEQFF. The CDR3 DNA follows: TGTGCCAGCACCGGGGAATACAATGAGCAGTTCTTC.

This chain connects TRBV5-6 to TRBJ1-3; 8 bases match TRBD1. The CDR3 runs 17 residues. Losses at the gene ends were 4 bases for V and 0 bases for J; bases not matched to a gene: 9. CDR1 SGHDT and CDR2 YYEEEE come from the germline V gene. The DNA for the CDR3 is TGTGCCAGCAGCAGGGGAGGCAGGGGGCTCTCTGGAAACACCATATATTTT. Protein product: CASSRGGRGLSGNTIYF.

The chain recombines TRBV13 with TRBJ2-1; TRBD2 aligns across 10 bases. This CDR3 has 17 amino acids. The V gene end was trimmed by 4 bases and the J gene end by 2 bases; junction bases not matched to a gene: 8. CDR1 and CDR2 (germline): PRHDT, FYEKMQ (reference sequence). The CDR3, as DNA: TGTGCCAGCAGCTACAGCGGGGGGGGAGAACCCTACAATGAGCAGTTCTTC. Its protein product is CASSYSGGGEPYNEQFF.

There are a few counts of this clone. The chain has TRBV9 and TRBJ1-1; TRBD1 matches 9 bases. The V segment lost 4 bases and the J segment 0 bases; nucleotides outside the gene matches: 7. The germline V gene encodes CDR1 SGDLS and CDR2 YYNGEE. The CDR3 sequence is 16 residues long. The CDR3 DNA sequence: TGTGCCAGCAGCACTACCCGGGACAGGGTGAACACTGAAGCTTTCTTT. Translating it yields CASSTTRDRVNTEAFF.

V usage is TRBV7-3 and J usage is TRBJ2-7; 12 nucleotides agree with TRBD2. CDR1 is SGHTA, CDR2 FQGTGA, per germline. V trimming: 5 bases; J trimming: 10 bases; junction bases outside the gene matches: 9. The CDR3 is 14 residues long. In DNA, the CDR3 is TGTGCCAGCAGCCCTAATGGACTAGCGGGACCACAGTACTTC. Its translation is CASSPNGLAGPQYF.

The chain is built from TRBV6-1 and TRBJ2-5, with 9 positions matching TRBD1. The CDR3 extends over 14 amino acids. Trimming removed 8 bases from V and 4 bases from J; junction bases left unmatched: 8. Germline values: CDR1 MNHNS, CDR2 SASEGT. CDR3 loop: CASWGQGIIETQYF. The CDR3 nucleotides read TGTGCCAGCTGGGGACAGGGTATTATAGAGACCCAGTACTTC.

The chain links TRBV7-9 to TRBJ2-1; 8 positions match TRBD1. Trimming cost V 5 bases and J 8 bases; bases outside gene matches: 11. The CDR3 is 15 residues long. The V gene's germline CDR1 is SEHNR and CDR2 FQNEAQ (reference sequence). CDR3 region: CASSTTGGWMDEQFF. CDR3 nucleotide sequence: TGTGCCAGCAGCACTACAGGGGGTTGGATGGATGAGCAGTTCTTC.

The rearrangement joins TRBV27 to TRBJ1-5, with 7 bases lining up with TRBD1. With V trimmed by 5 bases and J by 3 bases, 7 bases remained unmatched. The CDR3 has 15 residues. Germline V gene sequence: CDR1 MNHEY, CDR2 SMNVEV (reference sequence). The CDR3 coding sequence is TGTGCCAGCAGTCCGGCGACAGGGCACAATCAGCCCCAGCATTTT. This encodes CASSPATGHNQPQHF.

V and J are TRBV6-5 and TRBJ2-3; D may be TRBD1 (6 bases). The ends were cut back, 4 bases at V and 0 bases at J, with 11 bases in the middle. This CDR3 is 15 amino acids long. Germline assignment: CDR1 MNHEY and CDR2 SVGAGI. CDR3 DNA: TGTGCCAGCAGTTTACAGGGATTTAGCACAGATACGCAGTATTTT. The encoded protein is CASSLQGFSTDTQYF.

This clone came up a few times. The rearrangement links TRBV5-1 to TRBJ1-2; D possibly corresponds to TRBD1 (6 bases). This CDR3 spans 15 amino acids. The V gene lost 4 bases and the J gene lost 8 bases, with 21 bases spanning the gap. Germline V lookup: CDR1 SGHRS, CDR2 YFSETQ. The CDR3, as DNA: TGCGCCAGCAGCGAATCAGGGGCTGGGATGAGAGGCTACACCTTC. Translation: CASSESGAGMRGYTF.

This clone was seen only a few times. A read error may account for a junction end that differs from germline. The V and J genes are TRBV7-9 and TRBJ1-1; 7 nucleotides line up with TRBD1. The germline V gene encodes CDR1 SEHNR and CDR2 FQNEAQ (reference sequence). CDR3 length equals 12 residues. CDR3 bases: TGTTCCAGCAGCTTTATGGGACAGGAAGCTTTCTTT. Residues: CSSSFMGQEAFF.

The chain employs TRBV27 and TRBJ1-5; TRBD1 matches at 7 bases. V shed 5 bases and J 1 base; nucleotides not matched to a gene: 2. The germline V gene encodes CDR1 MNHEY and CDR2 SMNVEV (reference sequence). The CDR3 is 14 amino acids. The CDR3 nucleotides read TGTGCCAGCAGTCCGGACAGGAGCAATCAGCCCCAGCATTTT. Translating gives CASSPDRSNQPQHF.

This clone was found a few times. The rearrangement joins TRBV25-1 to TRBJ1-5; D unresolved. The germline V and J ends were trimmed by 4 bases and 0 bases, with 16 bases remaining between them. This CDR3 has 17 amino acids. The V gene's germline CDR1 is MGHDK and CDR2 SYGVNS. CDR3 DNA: TGTGCCAGCAGTGGGACGGAGGGTTTTCATAGCAATCAGCCCCAGCATTTT. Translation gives CASSGTEGFHSNQPQHF.

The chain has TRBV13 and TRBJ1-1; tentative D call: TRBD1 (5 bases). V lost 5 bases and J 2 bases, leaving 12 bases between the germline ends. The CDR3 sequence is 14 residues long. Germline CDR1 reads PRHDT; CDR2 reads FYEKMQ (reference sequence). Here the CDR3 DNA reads TGTGCCAGCAGCCCCCGGACACCTAACACTGAAGCTTTCTTT. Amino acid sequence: CASSPRTPNTEAFF.

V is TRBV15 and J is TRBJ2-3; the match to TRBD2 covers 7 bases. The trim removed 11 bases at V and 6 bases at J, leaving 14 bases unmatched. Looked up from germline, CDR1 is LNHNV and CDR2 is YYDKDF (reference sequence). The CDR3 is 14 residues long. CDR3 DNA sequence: TGTGCCTTTCGACGGGGAGGGCCGCAGGATACGCAGTATTTT. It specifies CAFRRGGPQDTQYF.

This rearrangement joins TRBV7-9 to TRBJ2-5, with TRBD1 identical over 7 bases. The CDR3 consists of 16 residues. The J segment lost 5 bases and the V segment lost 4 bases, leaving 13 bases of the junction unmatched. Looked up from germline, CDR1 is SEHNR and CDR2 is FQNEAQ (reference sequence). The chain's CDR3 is CASSSRQGGVWETQYF. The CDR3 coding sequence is TGTGCCAGCAGCTCTCGACAGGGTGGTGTTTGGGAGACCCAGTACTTC.

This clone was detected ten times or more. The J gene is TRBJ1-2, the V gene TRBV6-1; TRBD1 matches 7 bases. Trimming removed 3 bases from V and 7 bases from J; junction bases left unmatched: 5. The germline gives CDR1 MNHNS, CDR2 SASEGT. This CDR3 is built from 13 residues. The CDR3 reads CASSDTGESGYTF. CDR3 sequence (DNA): TGTGCCAGCAGTGACACAGGGGAATCTGGCTACACCTTC.

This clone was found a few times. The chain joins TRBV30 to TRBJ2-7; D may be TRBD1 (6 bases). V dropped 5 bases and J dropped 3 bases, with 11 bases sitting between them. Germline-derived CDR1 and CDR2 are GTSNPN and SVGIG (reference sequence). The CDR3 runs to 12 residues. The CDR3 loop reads CAWGTGIYEQYF. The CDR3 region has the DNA TGTGCCTGGGGCACAGGGATCTACGAGCAGTACTTC.

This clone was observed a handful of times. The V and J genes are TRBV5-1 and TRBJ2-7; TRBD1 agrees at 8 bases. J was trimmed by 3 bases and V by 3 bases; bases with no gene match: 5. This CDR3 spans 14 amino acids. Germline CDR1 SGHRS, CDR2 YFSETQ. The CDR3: CASSWTGSGYEQYF. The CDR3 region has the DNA TGCGCCAGCAGCTGGACAGGGTCGGGCTACGAGCAGTACTTC.